This is a list of T cell receptor beta chains from one sample in a study of T-cell reconstitution after alpha-beta-depleted transplantation in children. TCRdb reprocessed the PCR reads via MiXCR and lists one record per CDR3 protein. The table has 610,000 or so distinct CDR3 sequences, roughly a quarter seen once. The source was PBMCs, collected before TCRalphabeta/CD19-depleted stem cell transplant. Receptors originate from a boy under two years old with Wiskott-Aldrich syndrome, due to receive a stem cell transplant. The CDR3 runs from the conserved cysteine through the conserved F or W. D genes are given only for firm matches. Clone sizes are given selectively: once, few, many, or a class where the clone is expanded.

TRBV5-1	few	TRBD2	TRBJ2-3	CASSSLAGAGTDTQYF	TGCGCCAGCAGCTCCCTAGCGGGAGCTGGCACAGATACGCAGTATTTT
TRBV7-2	NA	TRBD2	TRBJ2-7	CASSLARTSGRYYEQYF	TGTGCCAGCAGCTTAGCCCGGACTAGCGGGAGATATTACGAGCAGTACTTC
TRBV27	once	NA	TRBJ1-1	CASSPRSGRNTEAFF	TGTGCCAGCAGTCCCCGTAGCGGGAGGAACACTGAAGCTTTCTTT
TRBV7-9	few	NA	TRBJ1-4	CASSLASGRGNEKLFF	TGTGCCAGCAGCTTAGCTTCGGGCAGGGGCAATGAAAAACTGTTTTTT
TRBV4-1	NA	TRBD2	TRBJ2-5	CASSQRLAGQETQYF	TGCGCCAGCAGCCAAAGGCTAGCGGGTCAAGAGACCCAGTACTTC
TRBV12-3/TRBV12-4	NA	NA	TRBJ2-2	CASSFASSTGELFF	TGTGCCAGCAGTTTCGCTAGCTCCACCGGGGAGCTGTTTTTT
TRBV5-1	NA	NA	TRBJ2-3	CASSLVFRGTSVDTQYF	TGCGCCAGCAGCTTGGTTTTTCGCGGGACTTCGGTAGATACGCAGTATTTT
TRBV5-1	NA	TRBD2	TRBJ2-1	CASSWGLATNEQFF	TGCGCCAGCAGCTGGGGACTAGCCACCAATGAGCAGTTCTTC
TRBV7-6	NA	NA	TRBJ1-3	CASSYRTANSGNTIYF	TGTGCCAGCAGCTACAGGACTGCGAACTCTGGAAACACCATATATTTT
TRBV5-1	few	NA	TRBJ2-2	CASSLLGMNTGELFF	TGCGCCAGCAGCTTGCTCGGGATGAACACCGGGGAGCTGTTTTTT
TRBV29-1	few	TRBD2	TRBJ2-1	CSLAGGSNEQFF	TGCAGTCTAGCGGGAGGTTCCAATGAGCAGTTCTTC
TRBV5-1	NA	NA	TRBJ1-4	CASTESIRPATNEKLFF	TGCGCCAGCACCGAATCGATTCGGCCTGCAACTAATGAAAAACTGTTTTTT
TRBV10-2	NA	TRBD2	TRBJ2-7	CASSGWSGRSYGQYF	TGCGCCAGCAGTGGGTGGAGCGGGAGGTCCTACGGGCAGTACTTC
TRBV20-1	few	NA	TRBJ2-1	CSAKSAGGYNEQFF	TGCAGTGCTAAATCTGCTGGAGGATACAATGAGCAGTTCTTC
TRBV5-1	NA	NA	TRBJ2-1	CASSLSWIGSESYNEQFF	TGCGCCAGCAGCTTGTCCTGGATCGGGAGCGAGTCCTACAATGAGCAGTTCTTC
TRBV28	few	TRBD2	TRBJ2-1	CASSRGRYSYNEQFF	TGTGCCAGCAGCCGCGGGAGATATTCCTACAATGAGCAGTTCTTC
TRBV5-4	NA	TRBD2	TRBJ2-5	CASSPTSGRQPETQYF	TGTGCCAGCAGCCCAACTAGCGGGAGGCAGCCAGAGACCCAGTACTTC
TRBV20-1	NA	NA	TRBJ1-4	CSASREPNEKLFF	TGCAGTGCTAGCCGGGAGCCTAATGAAAAACTGTTTTTT
TRBV5-5	NA	TRBD1	TRBJ1-5	CASSPVPGQGNQPQHF	TGTGCCAGCAGCCCAGTCCCGGGACAGGGAAATCAGCCCCAGCATTTT
TRBV10-3	once	NA	TRBJ2-7	CAISKQGSYEQYF	TGTGCCATCAGTAAACAGGGTTCCTACGAGCAGTACTTC
TRBV7-2	few	NA	TRBJ2-2	CASSLARGASGELFF	TGTGCCAGCAGCTTAGCAAGGGGGGCATCCGGGGAGCTGTTTTTT
TRBV5-1	NA	NA	TRBJ2-1	CASSSLGGTYNGQFF	TGCGCCAGCAGCTCCCTTGGCGGGACCTACAATGGGCAGTTCTTC
TRBV5-5	NA	NA	TRBJ2-7	CASSLVRFSYEQYF	TGTGCCAGCAGCTTGGTGAGGTTTTCCTACGAGCAGTACTTC
TRBV7-9	few	NA	TRBJ2-7	CASSLVGLPTYEQYF	TGTGCCAGCAGCTTGGTCGGACTACCCACCTACGAGCAGTACTTC
TRBV11-2	NA	NA	TRBJ2-7	CASSSWTAWSYEQYF	TGTGCCAGCAGCTCATGGACAGCTTGGTCCTACGAGCAGTACTTC
TRBV5-1	NA	NA	TRBJ1-1	CASSLSVGVTAEAFF	TGCGCCAGCAGCCTGTCTGTCGGGGTAACGGCTGAAGCTTTCTTT
TRBV7-9	NA	TRBD2	TRBJ2-1	CASSPGRGVRAYNEQFF	TGTGCCAGCAGCCCTGGGCGGGGGGTTCGGGCCTACAATGAGCAGTTCTTC
TRBV20-1	NA	TRBD2	TRBJ2-1	CSARDSREGHNEQFF	TGCAGTGCTAGAGATAGCAGGGAGGGTCACAATGAGCAGTTCTTC
TRBV9	few	TRBD2	TRBJ2-1	CASSVVPGTSGRISNEQFF	TGTGCCAGCAGCGTAGTCCCCGGGACTAGCGGGAGAATTTCCAATGAGCAGTTCTTC
TRBV27	few	NA	TRBJ2-7	CASSLYLGGAFYEQYF	TGTGCCAGCAGTTTATATCTGGGAGGCGCGTTCTACGAGCAGTACTTC
TRBV12-3/TRBV12-4	many	NA	TRBJ2-1	CASSPQWNEQFF	TGTGCCAGCAGTCCCCAGTGGAATGAGCAGTTCTTC
TRBV4-1	few	NA	TRBJ2-3	CASSQDLWVGTDTQYF	TGCGCCAGCAGCCAAGACCTGTGGGTGGGGACAGATACGCAGTATTTT
TRBV3-1	few	NA	TRBJ2-1	CASSQVLLSHEQFF	TGTGCCAGCAGCCAAGTGTTACTCTCCCATGAGCAGTTCTTC
TRBV28	few	TRBD1	TRBJ1-2	CASSPRQGDGYTF	TGTGCCAGCAGTCCCAGACAGGGGGATGGCTACACCTTC
TRBV5-1	NA	NA	TRBJ1-4	CASSLGTAYEKLFF	TGCGCCAGCAGCTTGGGGACGGCTTATGAAAAACTGTTTTTT
TRBV29-1	NA	TRBD2	TRBJ2-3	CSVEGVGRAVGQYF	TGCAGCGTTGAAGGGGTCGGGAGGGCCGTTGGGCAGTATTTT
TRBV5-1	NA	NA	TRBJ2-1	CASRQGTASYNEQFF	TGCGCCAGCAGACAAGGGACTGCCTCCTACAATGAGCAGTTCTTC
TRBV14	NA	NA	TRBJ1-1	CASSQVTGWYTEAFF	TGTGCCAGCAGCCAAGTGACAGGCTGGTACACTGAAGCTTTCTTT
TRBV15	NA	NA	TRBJ1-2	CATSRAAIPEGDGYTF	TGTGCCACCAGCAGAGCAGCTATTCCGGAGGGAGATGGCTACACCTTC
TRBV9	NA	TRBD2	TRBJ2-1	CASSVLAGVYNEQFF	TGTGCCAGCAGCGTTCTAGCGGGGGTCTACAATGAGCAGTTCTTC
TRBV20-1	NA	NA	TRBJ2-7	CRQVNEQYF	TGCAGGCAGGTGAACGAGCAGTACTTC
TRBV5-5	NA	NA	TRBJ2-1	CASSLASWVNEQFF	TGTGCCAGCAGCTTGGCTAGTTGGGTAAATGAGCAGTTCTTC
TRBV12-3/TRBV12-4	NA	NA	TRBJ1-2	CASSLRPEENYGYTF	TGTGCCAGCAGTTTACGACCGGAAGAGAACTATGGCTACACCTTC
TRBV29-1	few	TRBD1	TRBJ1-1	CSVLGQGVPEAFF	TGCAGCGTACTGGGACAGGGGGTCCCTGAAGCTTTCTTT
TRBV20-1	NA	NA	TRBJ2-7	CSANREPGEQYF	TGCAGTGCTAACAGGGAACCTGGGGAGCAGTACTTC
TRBV20-1	NA	TRBD2	TRBJ2-3	CSASLLAGGTPDTQYF	TGCAGTGCTAGTCTCCTAGCGGGAGGGACGCCAGATACGCAGTATTTT
TRBV5-1	NA	NA	TRBJ1-6	CASSLSSGRNSPLHF	TGCGCCAGCAGCTTATCGTCTGGTCGTAATTCACCCCTCCACTTT
TRBV28	NA	NA	TRBJ1-6	CASIDSGGGSPLHF	TGTGCCAGCATCGACTCGGGTGGGGGTTCACCCCTCCACTTT
TRBV5-1	few	NA	TRBJ2-1	CASSLGPRLVTKQFF	TGCGCCAGCAGCTTGGGCCCTAGACTAGTGACTAAGCAGTTCTTC
TRBV10-3	NA	TRBD2	TRBJ2-3	CAISGINQRERTDTQYF	TGTGCCATCAGTGGGATCAATCAGCGGGAGAGGACAGATACGCAGTATTTT
TRBV18	NA	NA	TRBJ2-2	CASSPAGGPNGELFF	TGTGCCAGCTCACCAGCGGGCGGCCCTAACGGGGAGCTGTTTTTT
TRBV5-1	NA	TRBD1	TRBJ2-3	CASSHDRETDTQYF	TGCGCCAGCAGCCATGACAGGGAAACAGATACGCAGTATTTT
TRBV5-1	few	NA	TRBJ2-1	CASHLGGGLSYNEQFF	TGCGCCAGCCACTTGGGGGGGGGGCTCTCCTACAATGAGCAGTTCTTC